This T cell receptor beta chain comes out of a study of shared clonotypes between healthy human individuals. Study-level background: CD4 naive cells filled three plates per donor, CD4 memory three, CD8 naive two and CD8 memory one. The study, taken as a whole, reports: It was observed that 5% to 6% of naive CD4 clonotypes were shared across several donors. Researchers sampled only blood; tissue repertoires likely differ.

Concerning this clone itself: Its antigen remains unknown.

CDR1 is ENHRY and CDR2 is SYGVKD in the germline V gene. The trim removed 2 bases at V and 5 bases at J, leaving 8 bases unmatched. This CDR3 has 18 amino acids. CD45RA-negative memory and CD45RA+ naive subsets were split from the CD4+ cells. The data were produced by immunoSEQ multiplex PCR, yet TCRdb's version contains in-frame clones alone and is incomplete. This sample carries over a million clones, about 96% of them seen once, and the ten largest clones take over 1%. The chain carries TRBV10-3 and TRBJ2-3, with TRBD2 matching over 15 bases. This receptor was identified in a man aged 25-40 years in good health. Sequenced: naive CD4+ T cells sorted from blood. Subset in this sample: CD45RA+ positively selected. CDR3 coding DNA: TGTGCCATCAGTGAGAGTGGGACTAGCGGGAGGCAGGGAGATACGCAGTATTTT. As protein: CAISESGTSGRQGDTQYF.